Below, 30 T cell receptor beta chains from the same sample are listed, as sequenced in a study of post-analysis software for immune sequencing data. Study results and limitations: Patients carried 4 or 5 TRBV segments more frequently than controls did, and TRBV5-6, TRBV5-1 and TRBV20-1 were among them.

Incorporated into the TCR beta cDNA libraries were unique molecular identifiers, which served to reduce PCR and sequencing biases. MiXCR, applied by TCRdb to the PCR reads, yields one record per CDR3 protein. The sample comprises about 460,000 distinct CDR3 sequences, roughly 45% of which are singletons, and 12% rests with the top ten. These receptors have no known antigen. Sequencing was done on a sample of blood. These receptors all stem from a girl between 10 and 17 years old with multiple sclerosis.

This clonotype was detected a few times. V gene TRBV12-3 or TRBV12-4 combines with J gene TRBJ1-2; D is uncertain. V was pared by 8 bases and J by 4 bases, with 20 bases between. There are 15 residues in the CDR3. CDR3 sequence: CASGPVAGQAYGYTF. Here the CDR3 DNA reads TGTGCCAGCGGACCTGTCGCTGGCCAGGCCTATGGCTACACCTTC.

This clonotype was seen a handful of times. The chain is built from TRBV5-1 and TRBJ1-2; 7 bases fit TRBD1. The CDR3 covers 15 residues. Germline V gene data show CDR1 as SGHRS and CDR2 as YFSETQ. J lost 4 bases, V lost 0 bases, and 6 bases had no gene match. CDR3 DNA: TGCGCCAGCAGCTTGGGTGACCGGGACAGCTATGGCTACACCTTC. Residues: CASSLGDRDSYGYTF.

This clonotype is a singleton in its sample. V and J are TRBV3-1 and TRBJ2-1, with TRBD1 matching 12 bases. Germline lookup yields CDR1 LGHDT and CDR2 YNNKEL (reference sequence). The CDR3 runs 19 residues. Trimming at V came to 0 bases and at J to 7 bases, leaving 13 bases not matched to a gene. CDR3 sequence: CASSQEVLTGQGASNEQFF. Here the CDR3 DNA reads TGTGCCAGCAGCCAAGAAGTACTGACGGGACAGGGGGCAAGTAATGAGCAGTTCTTC.

This chain uses TRBV4-2 with TRBJ2-1, with D hard to call. The V gene's germline CDR1 is LGHNA and CDR2 YNFKEQ. The CDR3 contains 15 residues. V lost 0 bases, J lost 6 bases, and 12 bases lay in between. DNA of the CDR3: TGTGCCAGCAGCCAAGATGTGGTTCTTGGCAATGAGCAGTTCTTC. Its translation: CASSQDVVLGNEQFF.

The genes are TRBV7-2 and TRBJ1-2; D is unclear. The V end was cut by 4 bases, the J end by 0 bases, with 6 bases between. CDR1 is SGHTA and CDR2 is FQGNSA in the germline V gene. The CDR3 runs 13 residues. CDR3 loop: CASSSRPNYGYTF. In DNA, the CDR3 is TGTGCCAGCAGCTCGCGTCCTAACTATGGCTACACCTTC. The whole variable domain, remainder taken from reference TRBV7-2 and TRBJ1-2, is GAGVSQSPSNKVTEKGKDVELRCDPISGHTALYWYRQSLGQGLEFLIYFQGNSAPDKSGLPSDRFSAERTGGSVSTLTIQRTQQEDSAVYLCASSSRPNYGYTFGSGTRLTVV.

This clonotype came up a few times. The rearrangement uses TRBV5-1 and TRBJ2-6; 9 nucleotides align to TRBD1. Germline loops: CDR1 SGHRS, CDR2 YFSETQ. The ends lost 4 bases at V and 0 bases at J; junction bases unmatched: 5. This CDR3 has 17 residues. The CDR3 DNA follows: TGCGCCAGCAGCATGGGGACAGGGAACTCTGGGGCCAACGTCCTGACTTTC. Its protein is CASSMGTGNSGANVLTF.

The rearrangement uses TRBV2 and TRBJ2-1, with 10 bases fitting TRBD2. V was clipped by 2 bases and J by 14 bases; unmatched bases: 9. The germline CDR1 and CDR2 sequences are SNHLY and FYNNEI. This CDR3 has 14 amino acids. The CDR3 spells CASSERSLAGVKFF. Written as DNA, the CDR3 is TGTGCCAGCAGTGAAAGGAGTCTAGCGGGAGTGAAGTTCTTC.

The V gene is TRBV19, the J gene TRBJ2-7; 10 bases match TRBD2. The V gene end was trimmed by 5 bases and the J gene end by 2 bases; junction bases not matched to a gene: 6. The CDR3 has 15 residues. Germline lookup yields CDR1 LNHDA and CDR2 SQIVND (reference sequence). CDR3 coding DNA: TGTGCCAGTAGTGGTAGGACTAGCGGTACCTACGAGCAGTACTTC. Translating it yields CASSGRTSGTYEQYF.

V usage is TRBV5-5 and J usage is TRBJ2-7; TRBD1 matches at 7 bases. The ends lost 4 bases at V and 2 bases at J; junction bases unmatched: 9. Germline loops: CDR1 SGHKS, CDR2 YYEKEE (reference sequence). The CDR3 is 15 amino acids. The CDR3 DNA sequence: TGTGCCAGCAGCCACCGGGACAGAACAACCTACGAGCAGTACTTC. Residues: CASSHRDRTTYEQYF.

The rearrangement links TRBV7-9 to TRBJ1-2; TRBD1 is a possible D gene (5 bases). Germline assignment: CDR1 SEHNR and CDR2 FQNEAQ (reference sequence). Trimming took off 5 bases at V and 6 bases at J, with 13 bases between the two ends. This CDR3 has 13 residues. CDR3 region: CASSDSGSNGYTF. DNA for the CDR3: TGTGCCAGCAGCGACAGTGGCAGCAATGGCTACACCTTC.

V gene TRBV29-1 combines with J gene TRBJ2-1, with 8 nucleotides matching TRBD1. J was trimmed by 7 bases and V by 4 bases; bases with no gene match: 9. This CDR3 is 14 amino acids long. In germline, CDR1 is SQVTM, CDR2 ANQGSEA. The CDR3: CSVVEQGVRNEQFF. The CDR3 coding sequence is TGCAGCGTTGTAGAACAGGGGGTTAGAAATGAGCAGTTCTTC.

This clonotype was seen a handful of times. The chain has TRBV7-2 and TRBJ2-5; D gene unclear. CDR3 length: 13 residues. Trimming removed 6 bases from V and 5 bases from J, with 13 bases in between. Germline CDR1 SGHTA, CDR2 FQGNSA. The CDR3, as DNA: TGTGCCAGCAGTCCAACCCTGGTGGAGACCCAGTACTTC. Its protein product is CASSPTLVETQYF. The full variable domain, rest sourced from reference TRBV7-2 and TRBJ2-5, is GAGVSQSPSNKVTEKGKDVELRCDPISGHTALYWYRQSLGQGLEFLIYFQGNSAPDKSGLPSDRFSAERTGGSVSTLTIQRTQQEDSAVYLCASSPTLVETQYFGPGTRLLVL.

The gene calls are TRBV6-2 or TRBV6-3 and TRBJ2-1; 8 nucleotides match TRBD2. This CDR3 is 16 amino acids long. Trimming removed 4 bases from V and 4 bases from J; junction bases left unmatched: 9. CDR1 is MNHEY, CDR2 SVGEGT, per germline. CDR3 amino acids: CASSSVGTRSYNEQFF. The CDR3 region has the DNA TGTGCCAGCAGTTCGGTTGGGACTAGGTCGTACAATGAGCAGTTCTTC.

V is TRBV7-3 and J is TRBJ2-4; D unclear. Germline CDR1 reads SGHTA; CDR2 reads FQGTGA. Trimming shortened V by 0 bases and J by 8 bases, and 8 bases separated the two germline ends. The CDR3 has 13 amino acids. CDR3 region: CASSLTGMDIQYF. The CDR3 nucleotides read TGTGCCAGCAGCTTAACAGGGATGGACATTCAGTACTTC.

The gene calls are TRBV11-2 and TRBJ2-1; 10 bases match TRBD2. Germline V gene sequence: CDR1 SGHAT, CDR2 FQNNGV. V was pared by 4 bases and J by 4 bases, with 16 bases of the junction left unmatched. The CDR3 consists of 19 residues. CDR3 DNA sequence: TGTGCCAGCAGCTCAACCCATAGGACTAGCGGCGTTGGGTACAATGAGCAGTTCTTC. It translates to CASSSTHRTSGVGYNEQFF.

V usage is TRBV20-1 and J usage is TRBJ2-5, with 10 bases matching TRBD1. The J call is in doubt because the DNA end fits TRBJ2-7 better. Per germline, CDR1 DFQATT and CDR2 SNEGSKA (reference sequence). The CDR3 runs 14 residues. The chain's CDR3 is CSAGSGTGVHEQYF. The CDR3 DNA is TGCAGTGCTGGATCCGGGACAGGGGTCCACGAGCAGTACTTC.

V gene TRBV12-3 or TRBV12-4 combines with J gene TRBJ2-3; 9 bases align to TRBD2. The CDR3 sequence is 13 residues long. V was pared by 8 bases and J by 2 bases, with 2 bases of the junction left unmatched. CDR3 coding DNA: TGTGCCAGCTCTAGCGGGGACACAGATACGCAGTATTTT. Residues: CASSSGDTDTQYF.

The chain is built from TRBV6-6 and TRBJ1-5, with D tentatively TRBD1 (6 bases). Germline V lookup: CDR1 MNHNY, CDR2 SVGAGI (reference sequence). The CDR3 totals 15 residues. Trimming removed 7 bases from V and 6 bases from J, with 19 bases in between. DNA for the CDR3: TGTGCCAGCACCCTAACAGGGACGGTCGGTCAGCCCCAGCATTTT. Encoded protein: CASTLTGTVGQPQHF.

The CDR3 sequence is CASRVLDSDQPQHF. The CDR3 region has the DNA TGCGCCAGCAGAGTATTGGACAGCGATCAGCCCCAGCATTTT. The chain recombines TRBV10-2 with TRBJ1-5, with a tentative D call TRBD1 (6 bases). Germline V gives CDR1 WSHSY, CDR2 SAAADI. Trimming shortened V by 6 bases and J by 5 bases, and 14 bases separated the two germline ends. This CDR3 has 14 residues.

In its sample, this clonotype was seen a few times. The chain joins TRBV20-1 to TRBJ2-7, with D possibly TRBD1 on 7 matching bases. This CDR3 is built from 13 residues. Germline V gene sequence: CDR1 DFQATT, CDR2 SNEGSKA (reference sequence). The V end lost 3 bases, the J end lost 0 bases, and 9 bases lay between the germline ends. The CDR3 sequence: CSARRDSSYEQYF. CDR3 bases: TGCAGTGCTAGGCGGGACAGCTCCTACGAGCAGTACTTC.

J is TRBJ1-4 and V is TRBV6-5; no definite D call. Trimming left V 6 bases short and J 7 bases short, with 15 bases between. The V gene's germline CDR1 is MNHEY and CDR2 SVGAGI. The CDR3 consists of 14 residues. The CDR3 is CASRSTVQLEKLFF. The DNA for the CDR3 is TGTGCCAGCAGGTCGACGGTTCAACTTGAAAAACTGTTTTTT.

This chain links TRBV7-9 with TRBJ2-7, with 13 bases matching TRBD2. Trimming took 4 bases from V and 5 from J; bases not matched to a gene: 5. In germline, CDR1 is SEHNR, CDR2 FQNEAQ (reference sequence). This CDR3 comprises 15 residues. This CDR3 reads CASSSGLAGRHEQYF. CDR3 sequence (DNA): TGTGCCAGCAGCTCGGGACTAGCGGGACGTCACGAGCAGTACTTC.

The J gene is TRBJ1-2, the V gene TRBV27, with 8 nucleotides matching TRBD1. CDR3 size: 17 residues. Germline V gene sequence: CDR1 MNHEY, CDR2 SMNVEV (reference sequence). J gave up 5 bases and V 5 bases, and 16 bases lay outside the gene matches. The CDR3 DNA is TGTGCCAGCAGTCCGAATATACCGGGACAGGTGCTTTATGGCTACACCTTC. Translating it yields CASSPNIPGQVLYGYTF.

This clonotype was recorded at least ten times. V and J are TRBV29-1 and TRBJ2-3, with D uncertain. With 5 bases removed from V and 4 bases from J, the gap between germline ends came to 16 bases. This CDR3 contains 14 residues. Germline-derived CDR1 and CDR2 are SQVTM and ANQGSEA. CDR3 sequence (DNA): TGCAGCGTTTTCGGTGGTTGGAATGCAGATACGCAGTATTTT. Its protein product is CSVFGGWNADTQYF.

This clonotype occurred a few times. Here the CDR3 DNA reads TGTGCCAGCAGCTCTACCGGGACAGGGAATGAGCAGTTCTTC. It encodes CASSSTGTGNEQFF. This rearrangement joins TRBV7-3 to TRBJ2-1; the match to TRBD1 covers 9 bases. The CDR3 is made up of 14 amino acids. V gave up 4 bases and J gave up 7 bases; unmatched junction bases: 5. Per the germline V gene, CDR1 is SGHTA and CDR2 is FQGTGA. Based on the CDR3 plus reference TRBV7-3 and TRBJ2-1, the full variable domain is GAGVSQTPSNKVTEKGKYVELRCDPISGHTALYWYRQSLGQGPEFLIYFQGTGAADDSGLPNDRFFAVRPEGSVSTLKIQRTERGDSAVYLCASSSTGTGNEQFFGPGTRLTVL.

A remark on this clonotype: The germline gene is not matched at one end of the junction; a read error may be the cause. In nucleotides, the CDR3 is TGCAGTGCTGGAGATCCGCGGGAGGCAGGAGAGACCCAGTACTTC. Its protein product is CSAGDPREAGETQYF. The rearrangement links TRBV20-1 to TRBJ2-7; 8 bases agree with TRBD2. The J call may be in error: the DNA end matches TRBJ2-5 better. Looked up from germline, CDR1 is DFQATT and CDR2 is SNEGSKA (reference sequence). This CDR3 is 15 amino acids long.

The chain links TRBV28 to TRBJ1-5; D not certain. This CDR3 comprises 18 residues. V lost 6 bases and J 4 bases, leaving 25 bases between the germline ends. Germline loops: CDR1 MDHEN, CDR2 SYDVKM. The CDR3 here is CASRLPTSQAIINQPQHF. CDR3 coding DNA: TGTGCCAGCAGGCTACCCACTAGCCAAGCCATTATAAATCAGCCCCAGCATTTT.

The chain has TRBV10-3 and TRBJ2-7; 8 positions agree with TRBD1. Germline V gene sequence: CDR1 ENHRY, CDR2 SYGVKD. V shed 1 base and J 7 bases; nucleotides not matched to a gene: 18. This CDR3 is built from 18 residues. CDR3: CAISEYLTGGRTYNEQYF. The CDR3 DNA is TGTGCCATCAGTGAGTACCTAACAGGGGGACGCACCTACAATGAGCAGTACTTC.

The rearrangement uses TRBV5-1 and TRBJ2-3, with 7 bases fitting TRBD1. With V trimmed by 8 bases and J by 2 bases, 11 bases remained unmatched. The CDR3 has 15 amino acids. Germline CDR1 is SGHRS and CDR2 is YFSETQ. CDR3 sequence: CASFQGVENTDTQYF. DNA for the CDR3: TGCGCCAGTTTTCAGGGGGTGGAAAACACAGATACGCAGTATTTT.

This clonotype was counted a few times. The chain has TRBV4-1 and TRBJ2-7; a possible D gene is TRBD2 (5 bases). V shed 3 bases and J shed 6 bases, with 9 bases lying between them. Germline CDR1 is MGHRA and CDR2 is YSYEKL. The CDR3 loop spans 12 amino acids. The CDR3: CASSQTTSEQYF. The CDR3 nucleotides read TGCGCCAGCAGCCAGACTACCTCCGAGCAGTACTTC.